This T cell receptor beta chain was identified during a study of blood T cell repertoires in COVID-19. On the study more broadly: The United States, Italy and Spain provided the acute and convalescent COVID-19 samples.

In the authors' workflow: Cell counts per sample came from amplifying reference gene primers. Clones were read by immunoSEQ multiplex PCR, and TCRdb kept only the in-frame ones, dropping some. V, J and clone size were drawn from that table, and D and trimming were deduced from the DNA. This table has 150,000 to 200,000 clones, approximately 90% appearing once. This CDR3 has 16 residues. Germline V CDR1 and CDR2: SGHRS, YFSETQ. With 2 bases clipped from V and 2 bases from J, the junction kept 6 bases outside the gene matches. The J gene is TRBJ2-5, the V gene TRBV5-1; 10 bases match TRBD1. The origin of this receptor is a human donor in a cohort sampled during active COVID-19. The material sequenced was peripheral blood. This CDR3 is CASSFGQGGTQETQYF. The CDR3 DNA follows: TGCGCCAGCAGCTTCGGACAGGGGGGGACACAAGAGACCCAGTACTTC.